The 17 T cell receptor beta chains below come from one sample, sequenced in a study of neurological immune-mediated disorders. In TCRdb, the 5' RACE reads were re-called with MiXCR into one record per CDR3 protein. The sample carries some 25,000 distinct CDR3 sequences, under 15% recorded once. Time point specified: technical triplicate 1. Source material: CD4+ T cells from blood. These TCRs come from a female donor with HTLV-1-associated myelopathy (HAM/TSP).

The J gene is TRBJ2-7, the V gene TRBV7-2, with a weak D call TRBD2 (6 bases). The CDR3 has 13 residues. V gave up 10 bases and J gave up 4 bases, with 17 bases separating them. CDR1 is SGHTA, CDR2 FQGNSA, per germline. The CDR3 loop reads CATKPGGGYEQYF. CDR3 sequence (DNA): TGTGCCACCAAACCCGGGGGTGGGTACGAGCAGTACTTC.

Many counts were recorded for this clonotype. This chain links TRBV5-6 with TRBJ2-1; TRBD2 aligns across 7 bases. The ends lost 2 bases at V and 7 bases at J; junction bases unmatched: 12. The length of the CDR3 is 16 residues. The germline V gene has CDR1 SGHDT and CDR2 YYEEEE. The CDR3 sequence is CASSFSPQRDLNEQFF. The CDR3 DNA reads TGTGCCAGCAGCTTTTCCCCTCAGCGGGACTTGAATGAGCAGTTCTTC.

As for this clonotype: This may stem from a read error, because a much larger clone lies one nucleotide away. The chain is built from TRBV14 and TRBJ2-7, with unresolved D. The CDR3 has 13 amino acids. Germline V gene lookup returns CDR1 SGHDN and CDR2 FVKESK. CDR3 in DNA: TGTGTCAGCAGCCAAGAAGGTCTGAGCGAGCAGTACTTC. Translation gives CVSSQEGLSEQYF. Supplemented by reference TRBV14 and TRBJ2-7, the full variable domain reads EAGVTQFPSHSVIEKGQTVTLRCDPISGHDNLYWYRRVMGKEIKFLLHFVKESKQDESGMPNNRFLAERTGGTYSTLKVQPAELEDSGVYFCVSSQEGLSEQYFGPGTRLTVT.

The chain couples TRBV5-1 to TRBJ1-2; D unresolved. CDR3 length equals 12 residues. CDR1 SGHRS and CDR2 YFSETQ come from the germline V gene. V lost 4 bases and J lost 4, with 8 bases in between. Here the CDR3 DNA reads TGCGCCAGCAGCCGGGAGAGCTATGGCTACACCTTC. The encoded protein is CASSRESYGYTF.

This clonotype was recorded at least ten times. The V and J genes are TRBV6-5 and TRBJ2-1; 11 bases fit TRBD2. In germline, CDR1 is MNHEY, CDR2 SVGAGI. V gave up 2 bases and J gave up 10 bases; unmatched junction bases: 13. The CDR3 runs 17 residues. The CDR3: CASSYRRNSGGAGEQFF. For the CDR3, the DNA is TGTGCCAGCAGTTACCGACGAAATAGCGGGGGGGCCGGGGAGCAGTTCTTC.

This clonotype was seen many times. The CDR3 reads CSASSVAGAPETQYF. CDR3 nucleotide sequence: TGCAGTGCTAGCTCGGTAGCGGGAGCCCCAGAGACCCAGTACTTC. The gene calls are TRBV20-1 and TRBJ2-5, with 9 bases that match TRBD2. V was pared by 3 bases and J by 4 bases, with 9 bases of the junction left unmatched. Germline lookup yields CDR1 DFQATT and CDR2 SNEGSKA (reference sequence). The CDR3 totals 15 residues.

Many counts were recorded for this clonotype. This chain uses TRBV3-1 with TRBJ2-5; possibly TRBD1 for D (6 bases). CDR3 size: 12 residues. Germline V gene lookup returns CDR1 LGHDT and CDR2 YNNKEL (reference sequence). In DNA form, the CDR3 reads TGTGCAAGCCGCAGGGGTGGAGAGACCCAGTACTTC. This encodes CASRRGGETQYF.

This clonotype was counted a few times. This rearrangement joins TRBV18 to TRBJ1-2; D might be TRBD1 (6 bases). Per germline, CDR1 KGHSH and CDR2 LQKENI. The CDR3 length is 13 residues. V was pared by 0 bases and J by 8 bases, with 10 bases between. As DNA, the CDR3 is TGTGCCAGCTCACCACCTGAGGGGGGCGGCTACACCTTC. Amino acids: CASSPPEGGGYTF.

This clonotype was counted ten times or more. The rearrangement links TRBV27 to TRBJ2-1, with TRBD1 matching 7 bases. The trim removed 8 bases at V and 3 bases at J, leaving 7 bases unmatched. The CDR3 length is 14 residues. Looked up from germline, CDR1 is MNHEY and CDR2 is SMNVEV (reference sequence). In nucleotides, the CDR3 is TGTGCCAGCTACAGACAGGGTGTCTACAATGAGCAGTTCTTC. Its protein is CASYRQGVYNEQFF.

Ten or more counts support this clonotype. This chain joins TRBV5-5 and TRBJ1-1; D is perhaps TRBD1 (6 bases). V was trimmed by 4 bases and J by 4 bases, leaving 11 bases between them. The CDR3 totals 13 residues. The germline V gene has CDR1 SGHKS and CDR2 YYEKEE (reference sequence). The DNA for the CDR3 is TGTGCCAGCAGCACCACAGGGATCACTGAAGCTTTCTTT. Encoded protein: CASSTTGITEAFF.

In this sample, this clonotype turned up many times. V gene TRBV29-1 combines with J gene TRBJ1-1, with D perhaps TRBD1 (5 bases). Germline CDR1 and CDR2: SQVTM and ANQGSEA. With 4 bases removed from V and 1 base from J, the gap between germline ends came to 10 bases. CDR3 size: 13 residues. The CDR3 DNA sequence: TGCAGCGTTGGGAATACAGGGAACACTGAAGCTTTCTTT. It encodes CSVGNTGNTEAFF.

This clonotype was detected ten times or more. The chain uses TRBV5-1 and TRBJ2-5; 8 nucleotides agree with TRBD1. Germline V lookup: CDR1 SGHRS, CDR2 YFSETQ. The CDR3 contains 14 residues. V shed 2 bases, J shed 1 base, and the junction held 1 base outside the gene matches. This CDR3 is CASSFGQGQETQYF. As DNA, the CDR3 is TGCGCCAGCAGCTTCGGACAGGGCCAAGAGACCCAGTACTTC.

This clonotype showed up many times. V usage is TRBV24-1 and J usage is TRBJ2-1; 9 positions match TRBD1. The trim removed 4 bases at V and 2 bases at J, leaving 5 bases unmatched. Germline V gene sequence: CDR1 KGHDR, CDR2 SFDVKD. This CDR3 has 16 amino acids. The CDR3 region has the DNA TGTGCCACCAGTGAACCCGGGACAGGGACCTACAATGAGCAGTTCTTC. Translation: CATSEPGTGTYNEQFF.

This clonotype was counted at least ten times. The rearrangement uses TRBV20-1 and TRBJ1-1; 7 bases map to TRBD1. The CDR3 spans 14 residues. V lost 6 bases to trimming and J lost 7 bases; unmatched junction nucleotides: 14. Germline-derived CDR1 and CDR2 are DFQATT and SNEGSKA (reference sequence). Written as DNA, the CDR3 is TGCAGTGCGCCGCAATCAGGGGGTGTCTTTGAAGCTTTCTTT. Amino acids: CSAPQSGGVFEAFF.

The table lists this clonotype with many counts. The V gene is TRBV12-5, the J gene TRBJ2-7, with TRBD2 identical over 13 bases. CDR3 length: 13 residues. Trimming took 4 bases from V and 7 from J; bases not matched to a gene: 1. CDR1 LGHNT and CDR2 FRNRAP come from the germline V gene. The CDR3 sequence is CASGSGLAGEQYF. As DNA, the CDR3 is TGTGCTAGTGGTTCGGGACTAGCGGGGGAGCAGTACTTC.

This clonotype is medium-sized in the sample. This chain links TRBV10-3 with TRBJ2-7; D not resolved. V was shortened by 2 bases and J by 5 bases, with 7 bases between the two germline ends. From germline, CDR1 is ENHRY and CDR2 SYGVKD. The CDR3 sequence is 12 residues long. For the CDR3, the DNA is TGTGCCATCAGTGAGGTTGGGGACGAGCAGTACTTC. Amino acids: CAISEVGDEQYF.

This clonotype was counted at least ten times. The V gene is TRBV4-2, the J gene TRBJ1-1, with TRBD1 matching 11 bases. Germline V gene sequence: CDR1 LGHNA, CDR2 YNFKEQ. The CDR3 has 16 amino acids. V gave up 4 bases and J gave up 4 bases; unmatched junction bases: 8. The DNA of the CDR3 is TGTGCCAGCAGCCTCTGGGACAGGGGGGGGGGCACTGAAGCTTTCTTT. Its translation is CASSLWDRGGGTEAFF.